The rows below give T cell receptor beta chains drawn from one sample of a study of blood T cell repertoires in COVID-19. Clones were sequenced by immunoSEQ multiplex PCR, and TCRdb holds only the in-frame ones, with some missing. The sample has 250,000 or so clones, approximately 90% seen once; the top ten hold over 7.5%. The sample was PBMCs or T cells enriched from blood (not recorded which). These receptors all come from a man aged 40-50 years who had recovered from COVID-19. The conserved cysteine and the conserved F or W are not part of the CDR3 here. Clone sizes are given selectively: once, few, many, or a class where the clone is expanded.

>TRBJ2-1|-|TRBV9
ASSSRPGTSGGVYNEQF
>TRBJ2-7|-|TRBV24-1
ATDLSLLSGGRRDEQY
>TRBJ2-5|-|TRBV28
ASSRSAGGVETQY
>TRBJ2-2|-|TRBV6-5
ASRLAVAGELF
>TRBJ2-3|-|TRBV6-4
ASSVERGTDTQY
>TRBJ2-3|few|TRBV30
AWSVDRRTDTQY
>TRBJ1-2|-|TRBV11-2
ASSLTGSNYGYT
>TRBJ1-1|-|TRBV7-9
ASSSPGQPLNTEAF
>TRBJ1-5|-|TRBV11-3
ASSSGSNQPQH
>TRBJ2-5|-|TRBV28
ATRGSGETQY
>TRBJ1-3|-|TRBV7-2
ASSGDPSGNTIY
>TRBJ2-1|-|TRBV7-9
ASSLGQSYNEQF
>TRBJ1-1|-|TRBV7-6
ASSSGQGMNTEAF
>TRBJ2-1|-|TRBV18
ASSPLDAGGSNEQF
>TRBJ2-3|-|TRBV28
ASSLGSSGADTQY
>TRBJ2-5|-|TRBV10-3
AISVREQETQY
>TRBJ2-5|-|TRBV5-1
ASSLRVSQETQY
>TRBJ1-1|-|TRBV5-1
ASSLVGVLNTEAF
>TRBJ2-5|-|TRBV9
ASSAWEGSETQY
>TRBJ2-3|-|TRBV24-1
ATSDLGTGDTDTQY
>TRBJ2-7|-|TRBV11-2
ASGGREAGEQY
>TRBJ2-6|-|TRBV5-6
ASSLVRTRGSSGANVLT
>TRBJ2-2|-|TRBV7-2
ASSLGRNTGELF
>TRBJ2-1|-|TRBV7-2
ASSLGRDNEQF
>TRBJ2-5|-|TRBV5-1
ASSLLAGAGETQY
>TRBJ2-7|once|TRBV6-2/TRBV6-3
ASSYPRTGSYEQY
>TRBJ2-3|-|TRBV10-3
AISGELLTDTQY
>TRBJ2-2|-|TRBV7-2
ASSELPGGLSGELF
>TRBJ2-5|-|TRBV7-7
ASSFRPGQGTQETQY
>TRBJ1-1|-|TRBV12-3/TRBV12-4
ASSLEWGDEAF
>TRBJ2-2|-|TRBV5-5
ATKPGLDFGELF
>TRBJ1-1|once|TRBV20-1
SASEGRQGSMNTEAF
>TRBJ1-2|-|TRBV6-5
ASDNRGRTYGYT
>TRBJ2-3|-|TRBV5-1
ASSGPGTKEAQY
>TRBJ2-1|-|TRBV7-9
ASSLEGHGSSYNEQF
>TRBJ1-1|few|TRBV11-2
ASSPGWPEAF
>TRBJ1-3|-|TRBV11-2
ASSLGGPTSGNTIY
>TRBJ2-2|-|TRBV6-2/TRBV6-3
ASSASGRAANTGELF
>TRBJ1-6|few|TRBV6-4
ASSEVGASLSPLH
>TRBJ1-6|-|TRBV28
ASRLLASGFINSPLH
>TRBJ2-7|-|TRBV7-2
ASSSLLGTAYEQY
>TRBJ1-4|-|TRBV28
ASREGAANEKLF
>TRBJ2-7|once|TRBV9
ASSLTGLGYEQY
>TRBJ1-2|-|TRBV6-4
ASSNRTVDYGYT
>TRBJ2-7|-|TRBV7-2
ASSRGTVIFSYEQY
>TRBJ1-5|-|TRBV28
ASSFYRQPQH